This T cell receptor (beta chain) is drawn from a study of sequential checkpoint blockade in melanoma (dated 2019 in TCRdb). Context from the whole study: Using 1:1 randomization, the trial assigned patients either to first-line nivolumab followed by ipilimumab (arm A) or to ipilimumab followed by nivolumab (arm B). DNA from approximately 88 pretreatment melanoma tumor samples was subjected to TCRbeta immunosequencing. About 80% of the matched tumor biopsy pairs taken before and after treatment were from the same lesion. For twenty-two patients, matched tumor biopsies were taken both before treatment and at week 13, after single-agent nivolumab (arm A) or ipilimumab (arm B). Both trial sequences were followed by maintenance nivolumab.

The research as a whole found: Small sample sizes and reduced statistical power limited the analyses of tumor T-cell fraction within each arm. The model for predicting response that combines TCR metrics with mutation burden needs to be validated in larger, independent patient cohorts. Tumor T-cell fraction and clonality were correlated with PD-L1 staining and CD8+ T-cell counts, but not with mutational load. Among patients in arm A, the nivolumab-first arm, pretreatment tumor TIL clonality was associated with response (P = .04). Patients with increases in tumor T-cell fraction and clonality by week 13 were approximately 30 times more likely to achieve clinical benefit.

The CDR3 runs 14 residues from the cysteine to the phenylalanine. The retained sequence is limited to the CDR3, 42 bases, with the frame set at the first base. Sequences LNHNV (CDR1) and YYDKDF (CDR2) are obtained from the germline V gene (reference sequence). Between the V and J ends, shortened by 3 bases and 1 base respectively, the junction contains 10 bases. TCRbeta CDR3 regions were immunosequenced from genomic DNA with the immunoSEQ Assay. Before high-throughput sequencing, the genomic DNA was amplified using bias-controlled multiplex PCR. The study's processing was this. To quantify the absolute abundance of each unique TCRbeta CDR3 region, the sequences were collapsed and filtered. Clonality was defined as 1 minus Pielou's evenness and was calculated using productive rearrangements only. Tumor T-cell fraction was computed by normalizing TCRbeta template counts to usable DNA, estimated from several housekeeping genes. Clones with significantly greater frequencies in on-treatment versus baseline samples were identified using a previously published method. The source is immuneACCESS, and TCRdb retained only in-frame sequences with V and J called. Part of the clones is not carried over; for the studies checked, unresolved V genes explain less than half of this, and the remainder is unexplained. That table gives V, J and clone size, and the DNA gave D and trimming. The sample contains approximately 20,000 clones, around 70% of them found a single time. The ten largest clones capture 4.8% of the sample.

The intended sense of this specimen's treatment or condition label: randomized to nivolumab then ipilimumab (arm A) or the reverse (arm B). None of the patients in the trial had previously been given DNA-damaging chemotherapy. CheckMate 064, a randomized, open-label phase II trial of sequential checkpoint blockade, was the source of the samples, all of which came from patients with melanoma. Genomic DNA from formalin-fixed paraffin-embedded (FFPE) tissue samples served as the input for tumor TCR sequencing. About this clone itself: Its recognized antigen is unknown. No base-level quality is on record; no much larger clone is a single base apart.

The source of this sequence is a human donor with melanoma. The chain is made from TRBV15 and TRBJ2-7; the D gene is perhaps TRBD1, from 6 matching bases. This specimen was tumor tissue (inferred from file names), taken from a patient given nivolumab and ipilimumab in sequence. The CDR3 corresponds to CATSSFGQSYEQYF. The DNA sequence is TGTGCCACCAGCAGCTTCGGACAGTCCTACGAGCAGTACTTC.